This TCR beta chain comes out of a study of blood T cell repertoires in COVID-19. Study context: COVID-19 samples, acute and convalescent, were from the United States, Italy and Spain. Sample material is recorded as cDNA or gDNA derived from T cells, B-cell-depleted T cells, or PBMCs.

Sequencing was performed with immunoSEQ multiplex PCR; in TCRdb, only in-frame clones are kept and a portion is missing. The sample lists about 160,000 clones, roughly 80% occurring once. V lost 4 bases, J lost 3 bases, and 5 bases stayed unmatched. The germline gives CDR1 SGHNT, CDR2 YENEEA. CDR3 size: 15 residues. Cohorts were determined from participant-reported clinical history. This clone was detected only once. The specimen sequenced was PBMCs or T cells enriched from blood (not recorded which). The receptor comes from a woman in her fifties or sixties who had recovered from COVID-19. The chain carries TRBV11-3 and TRBJ1-2; 10 bases line up with TRBD1. CDR3 sequence reads: CASSSRDRGDYGYTF. CDR3 DNA sequence: TGTGCCAGCAGCTCCCGGGACAGGGGAGACTATGGCTACACCTTC.